These 15 T cell receptor beta chains share one sample of origin, sequenced in a study of blood T cell repertoires in COVID-19. Data came from immunoSEQ multiplex PCR; TCRdb stores just in-frame clones and leaves some out. The table includes almost 400,000 clones, roughly 89% detected once. The source material was PBMCs or T cells enriched from blood (not recorded which). Receptors were obtained from a woman in her twenties or thirties who had recovered from COVID-19.

The J gene is TRBJ1-1, the V gene TRBV3-1 (or the pseudogene TRBV3-2), with 7 bases that match TRBD1. Germline V gene sequence: CDR1 LGHDT, CDR2 YNNKEL (reference sequence). V was clipped by 1 base and J by 3 bases; unmatched bases: 8. The CDR3 length is 16 residues. The CDR3 bases are TGTGCCAGCAGCCAAGTTTCGACAGGGTCGTACACTGAAGCTTTCTTT. It translates to CASSQVSTGSYTEAFF.

The genes are TRBV9 and TRBJ2-7, with TRBD1 matching over 8 bases. Germline V lookup: CDR1 SGDLS, CDR2 YYNGEE. This CDR3 contains 14 residues. The V gene end was trimmed by 4 bases and the J gene end by 1 base; junction bases not matched to a gene: 4. The CDR3 nucleotides read TGTGCCAGCAGCAGGCGACAGGGGTCCTACGAGCAGTACTTC. This gives the protein CASSRRQGSYEQYF.

This chain links TRBV4-2 with TRBJ2-1; 9 bases map to TRBD2. Germline loops: CDR1 LGHNA, CDR2 YNFKEQ. The CDR3 runs to 14 residues. After removal of 2 bases from V and 6 bases from J, the junction contained 2 bases not matched to a gene. CDR3 region: CASSQTSGFNEQFF. DNA for the CDR3: TGTGCCAGCAGCCAAACTAGCGGGTTCAATGAGCAGTTCTTC.

The chain carries TRBV7-2 and TRBJ2-7, with TRBD2 matching 7 bases. This CDR3 contains 11 residues. From germline, CDR1 is SGHTA and CDR2 FQGNSA. The junction had 0 bases not matched to a gene; V was cut back by 8 bases and J by 2 bases. The CDR3, as DNA: TGTGCCAGCGCGGGGGCCTACGAGCAGTACTTC. Its protein product is CASAGAYEQYF.

This sequence joins TRBV28 and TRBJ2-7; 7 positions match TRBD1. CDR3 length: 13 amino acids. The junction had 5 bases not matched to a gene; V was cut back by 3 bases and J by 6 bases. The germline gives CDR1 MDHEN, CDR2 SYDVKM. CDR3 DNA sequence: TGTGCCAGCAGTTTCAGAGGGGGCCGCGAGCAGTACTTC. Translating gives CASSFRGGREQYF.

The chain couples TRBV5-6 to TRBJ2-5; TRBD1 might be the D (6 bases). Trimming shortened V by 2 bases and J by 6 bases, and 20 bases separated the two germline ends. The CDR3 contains 16 residues. Looked up from germline, CDR1 is SGHDT and CDR2 is YYEEEE. The CDR3 sequence is CASSFRLGQGLQTQYF. In DNA form, the CDR3 reads TGTGCCAGCAGCTTCCGGTTAGGTCAGGGGCTACAGACCCAGTACTTC.

The gene calls are TRBV9 and TRBJ1-3, with 10 bases fitting TRBD1. The germline gives CDR1 SGDLS, CDR2 YYNGEE. The CDR3 totals 16 residues. Trimming removed 2 bases from V and 8 bases from J; junction bases left unmatched: 10. The DNA for the CDR3 is TGTGCCAGCAGCGTCAAGGGGACAGGGGACTGGGACACCATATATTTT. This gives the protein CASSVKGTGDWDTIYF.

The chain carries TRBV13 and TRBJ2-1, with 9 bases fitting TRBD2. The CDR3 contains 16 residues. Unmatched junction bases numbered 10, after V lost 3 bases and J lost 7 bases. Germline CDR1 reads PRHDT; CDR2 reads FYEKMQ (reference sequence). The CDR3: CASSFYPAGGLNEQFF. The CDR3 nucleotides read TGTGCCAGCAGCTTCTATCCGGCGGGGGGGCTGAATGAGCAGTTCTTC.

This rearrangement joins TRBV5-1 to TRBJ1-2, with D possibly TRBD1 on 6 matching bases. Trimming cost V 0 bases and J 7 bases, with 25 bases left between them. This CDR3 has 18 amino acids. CDR1 and CDR2 from the germline V gene are SGHRS and YFSETQ. The CDR3 here is CASSLAKGQGPTGSGYTF. The CDR3 coding sequence is TGCGCCAGCAGCTTGGCCAAAGGTCAGGGGCCCACGGGGTCTGGCTACACCTTC.

V usage is TRBV4-1 and J usage is TRBJ2-7, with D unclear. Trimming took 0 bases from V and 0 from J, leaving 6 bases between them. This CDR3 comprises 14 residues. Germline loops: CDR1 MGHRA, CDR2 YSYEKL. In DNA, the CDR3 is TGCGCCAGCAGCCAAGAGGGCAGCTCCTACGAGCAGTACTTC. This codes for CASSQEGSSYEQYF.

The chain joins TRBV6-5 to TRBJ2-7; 9 nucleotides line up with TRBD1. The V segment lost 6 bases and the J segment 8 bases; nucleotides outside the gene matches: 11. CDR3 size: 14 residues. Germline V gene lookup returns CDR1 MNHEY and CDR2 SVGAGI. In DNA, the CDR3 is TGTGCCAGCAGGGGACCGGGACAGGGTGATAAGCAGTACTTC. It codes for CASRGPGQGDKQYF.

The V gene is TRBV28, the J gene TRBJ1-2, with a tentative D call TRBD1 (6 bases). The germline gives CDR1 MDHEN, CDR2 SYDVKM. Trimming left V 8 bases short and J 6 bases short, with 19 bases between. This CDR3 comprises 14 residues. CDR3 amino acids: CASGVNTGYNGYTF. As DNA, the CDR3 is TGTGCCAGCGGGGTAAATACAGGGTATAATGGCTACACCTTC.

The rearrangement links TRBV9 to TRBJ2-2; TRBD2 might be the D (6 bases). CDR1 and CDR2 (germline): SGDLS, YYNGEE. V lost 4 bases and J lost 7, with 14 bases in between. CDR3 length: 14 residues. Written as DNA, the CDR3 is TGTGCCAGCAGCTACGGAATAGCGGTCGGGGAGCTGTTTTTT. It yields the protein CASSYGIAVGELFF.

In this sample, this clone turned up once. The chain carries TRBV29-1 and TRBJ1-1; TRBD1 matches 7 bases. After removal of 0 bases from V and 4 bases from J, the junction contained 5 bases not matched to a gene. The length of the CDR3 is 14 residues. Per the germline V gene, CDR1 is SQVTM and CDR2 is ANQGSEA. CDR3 coding DNA: TGCAGCGTTGAAGAAAGGGGGCCGGGCACTGAAGCTTTCTTT. It translates to CSVEERGPGTEAFF.

The chain has TRBV7-3 and TRBJ2-1; 8 bases match TRBD2. CDR1 and CDR2 from the germline V gene are SGHTA and FQGTGA. The ends lost 4 bases at V and 8 bases at J; junction bases unmatched: 7. CDR3 size: 14 residues. CDR3 bases: TGTGCCAGCAGCTCCCGGGGGGGCCCCTATGAGCAGTTCTTC. Encoded protein: CASSSRGGPYEQFF. The full variable domain, with the rest looked up from reference TRBV7-3 and TRBJ2-1, is GAGVSQTPSNKVTEKGKYVELRCDPISGHTALYWYRQSLGQGPEFLIYFQGTGAADDSGLPNDRFFAVRPEGSVSTLKIQRTERGDSAVYLCASSSRGGPYEQFFGPGTRLTVL.